Following are 17 T cell receptor beta chains from one sample sequenced in a study of beta chain features in type 1 diabetes. Study results and caveats: Researchers report that Type 1 diabetes patients had moderately but significantly shorter TCRB CDR3s across all four CD4+ subsets.

Expressed TCRB transcripts were sequenced because the isolated RNA had all been reverse transcribed beforehand. Data came from immunoSEQ multiplex PCR; TCRdb stores just in-frame clones and leaves some out. The table includes hundreds of thousands of clones, about an eighth detected once. These TCRs are of unknown antigen specificity. The sample comprised naive CD4+ T cells from blood. The source is a young man with type 1 diabetes.

This sequence joins TRBV5-4 and TRBJ1-1; D not certain. CDR1 and CDR2 from the germline V gene are SGHNT and YYREEE (reference sequence). V lost 4 bases and J 9 bases, leaving 16 bases between the germline ends. This CDR3 has 13 residues. DNA for the CDR3: TGTGCCAGCAGCCAAAACATCGGGAGCCAAGCTTTCTTT. Amino acid sequence: CASSQNIGSQAFF.

This chain uses TRBV12-5 with TRBJ1-1; D is unresolved. CDR3 length: 15 residues. CDR1 and CDR2 from the germline V gene are LGHNT and FRNRAP. The ends were cut back, 0 bases at V and 0 bases at J, with 8 bases in the middle. The CDR3 DNA follows: TGTGCTAGTGGTTTGGTATTAACCCTGAACACTGAAGCTTTCTTT. Translated, it gives CASGLVLTLNTEAFF.

The chain employs TRBV7-3 and TRBJ2-7, with 8 bases lining up with TRBD1. The CDR3 runs to 13 residues. Germline CDR1 and CDR2: SGHTA and FQGTGA. V lost 3 bases, J lost 3 bases, and 1 base stayed unmatched. CDR3 amino acids: CASSFGQGYEQYF. The CDR3 region has the DNA TGTGCCAGCAGCTTTGGACAGGGCTACGAGCAGTACTTC.

The table lists this clone with a few counts. The chain is built from TRBV7-2 and TRBJ2-3; 10 bases fit TRBD1. V lost 8 bases and J lost 4; bases outside the gene matches: 3. The V gene's germline CDR1 is SGHTA and CDR2 FQGNSA. CDR3 length equals 13 residues. Here the CDR3 DNA reads TGTGCCAGCGAGACAGGGGGCTCAGATACGCAGTATTTT. Translated, it gives CASETGGSDTQYF.

V usage is TRBV7-2 and J usage is TRBJ2-7; TRBD1 aligns across 7 bases. CDR1 is SGHTA, CDR2 FQGNSA, per germline. There are 14 residues in the CDR3. Trimming at V came to 3 bases and at J to 2 bases, leaving 4 bases not matched to a gene. CDR3 in amino acids: CASSFFQGAYEQYF. The CDR3 bases are TGTGCCAGCAGCTTTTTCCAGGGGGCCTACGAGCAGTACTTC.

The rearrangement joins TRBV6-5 to TRBJ1-1; D is ambiguous. CDR1 is MNHEY, CDR2 SVGAGI, per germline. The CDR3 runs 15 residues. Trimming stripped 0 bases from V and 2 bases from J, with 10 bases between. The CDR3 DNA reads as TGTGCCAGCAGTTACTCTGACCGCGGAAACACTGAAGCTTTCTTT. It codes for CASSYSDRGNTEAFF.

This clone was seen only a few times. The rearrangement uses TRBV28 and TRBJ2-5, with D tentatively TRBD2 (5 bases). Germline assignment: CDR1 MDHEN and CDR2 SYDVKM. This CDR3 has 15 amino acids. V was pared by 2 bases and J by 1 base, with 11 bases between. As DNA, the CDR3 is TGTGCCAGCAGTTTAGGCCAAGGAGGCCAAGAGACCCAGTACTTC. Protein: CASSLGQGGQETQYF.

This sequence joins TRBV6-5 and TRBJ1-6; D gene unclear. V lost 6 bases, J lost 9 bases, and 18 bases lay in between. The CDR3 is made up of 15 amino acids. Germline V gives CDR1 MNHEY, CDR2 SVGAGI. The CDR3 spells CASSLGSTGGSPLHF. CDR3 nucleotide sequence: TGTGCCAGCAGCCTCGGATCCACGGGAGGTTCACCCCTCCACTTT.

This clone turned up a few times. The chain uses TRBV29-1 and TRBJ1-1; no definite D call. This CDR3 is 14 amino acids long. V dropped 3 bases and J dropped 5 bases, with 16 bases sitting between them. Germline V gene lookup returns CDR1 SQVTM and CDR2 ANQGSEA. CDR3 sequence reads: CSVEVQRGPTEAFF. The CDR3 DNA is TGCAGCGTTGAGGTACAGCGGGGTCCAACTGAAGCTTTCTTT.

This clone was recorded only once. The chain couples TRBV2 to TRBJ2-1; 11 bases agree with TRBD2. V was pared by 7 bases and J by 0 bases, with 5 bases of the junction left unmatched. Per the germline V gene, CDR1 is SNHLY and CDR2 is FYNNEI. This CDR3 is built from 16 residues. CDR3 sequence reads: CASKLAGAPSYNEQFF. The CDR3 nucleotides are TGTGCCAGCAAACTAGCGGGGGCCCCCTCCTACAATGAGCAGTTCTTC. Supplemented by reference TRBV2 and TRBJ2-1, the full variable domain reads EPEVTQTPSHQVTQMGQEVILRCVPISNHLYFYWYRQILGQKVEFLVSFYNNEISEKSEIFDDQFSVERPDGSNFTLKIRSTKLEDSAMYFCASKLAGAPSYNEQFFGPGTRLTVL.

The chain recombines TRBV9 with TRBJ2-7; D might be TRBD2 (7 bases). Germline CDR1 is SGDLS and CDR2 is YYNGEE. This CDR3 region has 17 residues. Trimming removed 3 bases at V and 6 bases at J, with 25 bases between. The CDR3 region is CASSEGGDTGPQGEQYF. As DNA, the CDR3 is TGTGCCAGCAGCGAGGGAGGGGACACCGGACCCCAGGGCGAGCAGTACTTC.

The chain has TRBV9 and TRBJ2-3; the D gene is possibly TRBD1 (6 bases). Trimming took 3 bases from V and 4 from J, leaving 15 bases between them. Germline assignment: CDR1 SGDLS and CDR2 YYNGEE. This CDR3 has 15 residues. In nucleotides, the CDR3 is TGTGCCAGCAGCGAGGGGGTCCTAGGGCCAGATACGCAGTATTTT. Its translation is CASSEGVLGPDTQYF.

This clone occurred a few times. The gene calls are TRBV28 and TRBJ2-7; a possible D gene is TRBD1 (6 bases). The V end was cut by 3 bases, the J end by 2 bases, with 14 bases between. The CDR3 spans 15 residues. Germline V lookup: CDR1 MDHEN, CDR2 SYDVKM. CDR3 protein: CASSLVQGFAYEQYF. The CDR3 DNA sequence: TGTGCCAGCAGTTTGGTCCAGGGGTTTGCCTACGAGCAGTACTTC.

A note on this clone: Other DNA sequences in the same sample also yield this CDR3. CDR3 amino acids: CAWTGTGDSPLHF. CDR3 bases: TGTGCCTGGACCGGGACAGGGGATTCACCCCTCCACTTT. The chain has TRBV30 and TRBJ1-6; 10 positions agree with TRBD1. Germline CDR1 is GTSNPN and CDR2 is SVGIG (reference sequence). CDR3 length: 13 residues. The V gene end was trimmed by 4 bases and the J gene end by 8 bases; junction bases not matched to a gene: 2. Drawing the rest from reference TRBV30 and TRBJ1-6, the complete variable domain is SQTIHQWPATLVQPVGSPLSLECTVEGTSNPNLYWYRQAAGRGLQLLFYSVGIGQISSEVPQNLSASRPQDRQFILSSKKLLLSDSGFYLCAWTGTGDSPLHFGNGTRLTVT.

This clone appeared a few times. The chain employs TRBV5-6 and TRBJ2-7, with a tentative D call TRBD1 (5 bases). With 2 bases removed from V and 1 base from J, the gap between germline ends came to 7 bases. This CDR3 has 13 residues. Germline CDR1 reads SGHDT; CDR2 reads YYEEEE. The CDR3 region has the DNA TGTGCCAGCAGCTTCAGGGATTCCTACGAGCAGTACTTC. It specifies CASSFRDSYEQYF.

V is TRBV7-2 and J is TRBJ1-2; tentatively, D is TRBD1 (5 bases). The germline V gene has CDR1 SGHTA and CDR2 FQGNSA. Deletions cut 0 bases from V and 4 bases from J, with 15 bases between. CDR3 length: 16 amino acids. As DNA, the CDR3 is TGTGCCAGCAGCTTAGCTTGGGCGGCGGGGGGCTATGGCTACACCTTC. This gives the protein CASSLAWAAGGYGYTF.

This chain connects TRBV28 to TRBJ2-5, with 13 bases identical to TRBD2. V was clipped by 7 bases and J by 9 bases; unmatched bases: 14. Germline V gene sequence: CDR1 MDHEN, CDR2 SYDVKM. The CDR3 loop spans 16 amino acids. Here the CDR3 DNA reads TGTGCCAGCATTACTCCGGGACTAGCGGGGCCCAGGGCCCAGTACTTC. As protein: CASITPGLAGPRAQYF.